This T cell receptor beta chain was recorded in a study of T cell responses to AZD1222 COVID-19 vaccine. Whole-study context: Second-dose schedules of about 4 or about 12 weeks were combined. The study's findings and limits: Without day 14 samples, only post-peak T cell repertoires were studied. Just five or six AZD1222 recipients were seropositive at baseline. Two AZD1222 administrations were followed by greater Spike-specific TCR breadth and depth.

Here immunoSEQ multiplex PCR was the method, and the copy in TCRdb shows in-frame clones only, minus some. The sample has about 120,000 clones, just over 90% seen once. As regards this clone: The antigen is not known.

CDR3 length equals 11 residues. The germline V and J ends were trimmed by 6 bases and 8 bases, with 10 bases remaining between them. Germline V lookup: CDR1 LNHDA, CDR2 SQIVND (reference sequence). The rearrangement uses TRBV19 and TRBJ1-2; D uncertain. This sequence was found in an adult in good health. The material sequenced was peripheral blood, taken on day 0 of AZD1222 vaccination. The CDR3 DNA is TGTGCCAGTAGAAGGACGAGAGGCTACACCTTC. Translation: CASRRTRGYTF.